Below are 2 T cell receptor beta chains sequenced from a single sample in a study of immune cell composition in non-small cell lung cancer. Assay: immunoSEQ multiplex PCR; the TCRdb copy retains only in-frame clones and omits some. Of 14,000 or so clones listed, approximately 81% are singletons. The sequencing sample was made of lung tumor tissue. The receptors originated from a human donor with non-small cell lung cancer.

V is TRBV19 and J is TRBJ2-3; 9 nucleotides match TRBD2. Germline assignment: CDR1 LNHDA and CDR2 SQIVND (reference sequence). This CDR3 has 16 amino acids. The V and J ends lost 6 bases and 5 bases, in that order; junction bases with no gene match: 12. CDR3 residues: CASSLGVAGAVDTQYF. The CDR3 DNA is TGTGCCAGTAGCCTGGGGGTAGCGGGAGCGGTAGATACGCAGTATTTT.

This chain links TRBV7-9 with TRBJ2-5; D might be TRBD2 (6 bases). Germline values: CDR1 SEHNR, CDR2 FQNEAQ (reference sequence). V dropped 0 bases and J dropped 4 bases, with 9 bases sitting between them. The CDR3 runs to 14 residues. The CDR3 region is CASSLARDRETQYF. CDR3 bases: TGTGCCAGCAGCTTAGCGCGGGACCGAGAGACCCAGTACTTC.